The clone carrying this T cell receptor (beta chain) was counted at least ten times. What it recognizes is unknown. The sample originates from a study of prognosis after radiotherapy for stage I lung cancer. For the study at large: Among the enrolled patients, more than twelve had newly diagnosed primary stage I lung tumors, while five had oligometastatic NSCLC following surgical resection of the primary tumor. Findings of the study overall: Patients who developed distant metastases had lower Shannon entropy after stereotactic body radiation therapy. Unique TCR clone counts fell after stereotactic body radiation therapy, median about 10,000 versus 6,900.

Peripheral blood was collected in volumes of about 5.9 milliliters at each of two time points. V lost 1 base, J lost 0 bases, and 4 bases lay in between. Looked up from germline, CDR1 is MDHEN and CDR2 is SYDVKM. The CDR3 length is 14 residues. Researchers used two-round multiplex PCR to amplify TCR beta CDR3 starting from genomic DNA. Every TRBV and TRBJ gene had its own specific primer in first-round PCR. TCRdb redid the calling of the multiplex PCR reads with MiXCR, one entry per CDR3 protein. The table records 20,000 to 30,000 distinct CDR3 sequences, roughly 41% of them present only once. This receptor was taken from a donor aged 50 or older with non-small cell lung cancer. This rearrangement joins TRBV28 to TRBJ2-1; no clear D gene. Sequenced material: PBMCs, taken before or after stereotactic body radiation therapy (not recorded which). CDR3 amino acids: CASSLLYSYNEQFF. The DNA for the CDR3 is TGTGCCAGCAGTTTATTATACTCCTACAATGAGCAGTTCTTC.